These 8 T cell receptor beta chains share one sample of origin, sequenced in a study of regulatory T cells in long-lasting Graves disease. The time point is: newly diagnosed GD, antithyroid drugs for less than 3 months. With RNA extracted from PBMCs as input, the TCR library was made. Arm-PCR of CDR3 regions and iRepertoire HTBI primers were used to build TCR beta libraries. TCRdb itself ran the multiplex PCR reads through MiXCR, one entry per CDR3 protein. The sample includes 350,000 to 550,000 distinct CDR3 sequences, 14% of them seen just once. This sample also belongs to another study, concerning T cells in Graves' hyperthyroidism and ophthalmopathy.

This sample comprised peripheral blood mononuclear cells (PBMCs), obtained at new diagnosis, from a patient treated with antithyroid drugs. The receptors stem from a woman aged 45-60 years with Graves disease.

V and J are TRBV29-1 and TRBJ2-7, with TRBD1 identical over 10 bases. The CDR3 spans 13 residues. The V and J ends lost 7 bases and 2 bases, in that order; junction bases with no gene match: 5. Germline assignment: CDR1 SQVTM and CDR2 ANQGSEA. Written as DNA, the CDR3 is TGCAGCGCTTGGGACAGGGGAACCTACGAGCAGTACTTC. It yields the protein CSAWDRGTYEQYF.

The chain combines TRBV5-1 with TRBJ1-2; D is uncertain. The germline V gene encodes CDR1 SGHRS and CDR2 YFSETQ. The CDR3 runs 15 residues. Trimming removed 0 bases from V and 4 bases from J, with 13 bases in between. The CDR3 coding sequence is TGCGCCAGCAGCTTGGAGGTGGATTCGGGCTATGGCTACACCTTC. It codes for CASSLEVDSGYGYTF. The complete variable domain, with remaining parts taken from reference TRBV5-1 and TRBJ1-2, reads KAGVTQTPRYLIKTRGQQVTLSCSPISGHRSVSWYQQTPGQGLQFLFEYFSETQRNKGNFPGRFSGRQFSNSRSEMNVSTLELGDSALYLCASSLEVDSGYGYTFGSGTRLTVV.

The sample holds a few counts of this clonotype. This chain links TRBV29-1 with TRBJ2-7; 8 bases match TRBD2. The CDR3 has 15 amino acids. The germline gives CDR1 SQVTM, CDR2 ANQGSEA. V gave up 4 bases and J gave up 2 bases; unmatched junction bases: 10. The CDR3 DNA reads TGCAGCGTTGGGCCCCGGGGGGGCAATACCTACGAGCAGTACTTC. Amino acids: CSVGPRGGNTYEQYF.

This clonotype was seen a few times. The chain uses TRBV27 and TRBJ1-2; D call uncertain. Germline V lookup: CDR1 MNHEY, CDR2 SMNVEV (reference sequence). The CDR3 covers 15 residues. V lost 4 bases and J 0 bases, leaving 12 bases between the germline ends. The CDR3 is CASSSPGNPNYGYTF. The CDR3 nucleotides are TGTGCCAGCAGTTCCCCGGGAAATCCTAACTATGGCTACACCTTC.

This clonotype has more than one count but fewer than ten. The chain carries TRBV9 and TRBJ2-1; 11 bases align to TRBD2. The ends lost 0 bases at V and 7 bases at J; junction bases unmatched: 18. The CDR3 totals 20 residues. Per germline, CDR1 SGDLS and CDR2 YYNGEE. The CDR3 DNA reads TGTGCCAGCAGCGTAGATCCCAACAGGGGGACTAGCGGTGCGGAGAATGAGCAGTTCTTC. Amino acids: CASSVDPNRGTSGAENEQFF.

This clonotype was seen only a few times. A read error may explain this, as a much larger clone is one base away. The rearrangement joins TRBV12-3 or TRBV12-4 to TRBJ2-5; 10 nucleotides align to TRBD2. The CDR3 totals 15 residues. CDR3 region: CASSLRLAGQEIQYF. As DNA, the CDR3 is TGTGCCAGCAGTTTAAGACTAGCGGGCCAAGAGATCCAGTACTTC.

This clonotype was counted many times. The genes are TRBV2 and TRBJ1-5, with TRBD1 as a possible D gene (6 bases). V lost 6 bases to trimming and J lost 5 bases, with 14 bases between them. Germline values: CDR1 SNHLY, CDR2 FYNNEI. The CDR3 totals 14 residues. The DNA of the CDR3 is TGTGCCAGCAGATCTGAACAGGGTTATCAGCCCCAGCATTTT. Amino acid sequence: CASRSEQGYQPQHF. The whole variable domain, filled in from reference TRBV2 and TRBJ1-5, reads EPEVTQTPSHQVTQMGQEVILRCVPISNHLYFYWYRQILGQKVEFLVSFYNNEISEKSEIFDDQFSVERPDGSNFTLKIRSTKLEDSAMYFCASRSEQGYQPQHFGDGTRLSIL.

This sequence joins TRBV3-1 and TRBJ2-7, with D uncertain. Trimming took 1 base from V and 3 from J, leaving 7 bases between them. This CDR3 has 13 residues. In germline, CDR1 is LGHDT, CDR2 YNNKEL (reference sequence). As DNA, the CDR3 is TGTGCCAGCAGCCAAGTCTTGGGCTACGAGCAGTACTTC. Its protein is CASSQVLGYEQYF.